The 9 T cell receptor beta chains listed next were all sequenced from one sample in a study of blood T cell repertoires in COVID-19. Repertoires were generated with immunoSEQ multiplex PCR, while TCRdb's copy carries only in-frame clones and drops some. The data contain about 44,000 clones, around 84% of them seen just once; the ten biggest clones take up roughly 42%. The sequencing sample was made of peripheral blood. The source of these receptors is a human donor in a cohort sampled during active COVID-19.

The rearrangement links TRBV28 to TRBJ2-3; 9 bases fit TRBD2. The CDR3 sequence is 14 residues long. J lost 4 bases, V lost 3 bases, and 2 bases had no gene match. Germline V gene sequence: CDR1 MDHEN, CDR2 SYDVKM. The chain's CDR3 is CASSLGLAADTQYF. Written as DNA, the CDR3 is TGTGCCAGCAGTTTGGGACTAGCCGCAGATACGCAGTATTTT.

CDR3 sequence reads: CASRTQGAGSPLHF. The DNA for the CDR3 is TGTGCCAGCAGAACCCAGGGGGCTGGTTCACCCCTCCACTTT. The chain joins TRBV28 to TRBJ1-6; 8 bases match TRBD1. Trimming at V came to 6 bases and at J to 9 bases, leaving 7 bases not matched to a gene. Germline V CDR1 and CDR2: MDHEN, SYDVKM. CDR3 size: 14 residues.

CDR3 nucleotide sequence: TGTGCCAGCAGTTATTCGGACAACCAACAAGAGACCCAGTACTTC. Protein product: CASSYSDNQQETQYF. The gene calls are TRBV6-2 or TRBV6-3 and TRBJ2-5; a weak D match, TRBD1 (5 bases). This CDR3 is 15 amino acids long. V dropped 3 bases and J dropped 2 bases, with 13 bases sitting between them. Germline V lookup: CDR1 MNHEY, CDR2 SVGEGT.

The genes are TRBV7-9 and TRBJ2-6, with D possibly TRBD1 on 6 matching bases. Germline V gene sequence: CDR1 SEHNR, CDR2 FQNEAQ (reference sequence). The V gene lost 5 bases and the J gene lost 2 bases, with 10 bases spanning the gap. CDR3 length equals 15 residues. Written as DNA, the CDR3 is TGTGCCAGCAGCAACACAGGGACTGGGGCCAACGTCCTGACTTTC. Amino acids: CASSNTGTGANVLTF.

CDR3 coding DNA: TGTGCCAGCAGCCAGGCCGACGGGGGTACGCAGTATTTT. Its translation is CASSQADGGTQYF. The chain uses TRBV3-1 (or the pseudogene TRBV3-2) and TRBJ2-3, with a weak D call TRBD2 (6 bases). The length of the CDR3 is 13 residues. Trimming removed 3 bases from V and 8 bases from J, with 12 bases in between. Germline V gene data show CDR1 as LGHDT and CDR2 as YNNKEL (reference sequence).

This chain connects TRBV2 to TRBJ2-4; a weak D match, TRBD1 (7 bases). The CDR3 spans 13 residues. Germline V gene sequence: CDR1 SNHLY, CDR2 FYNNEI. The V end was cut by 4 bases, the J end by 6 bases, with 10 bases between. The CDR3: CASSGQGGNIQYF. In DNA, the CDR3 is TGTGCCAGCAGTGGACAGGGAGGAAACATTCAGTACTTC.

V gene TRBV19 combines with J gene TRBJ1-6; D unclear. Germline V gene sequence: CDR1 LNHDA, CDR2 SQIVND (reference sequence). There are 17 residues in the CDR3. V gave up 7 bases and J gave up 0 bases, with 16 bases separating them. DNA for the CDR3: TGTGCCAGTACCCCATCCAGGCGAAGCTCCTATAATTCACCCCTCCACTTT. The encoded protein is CASTPSRRSSYNSPLHF.

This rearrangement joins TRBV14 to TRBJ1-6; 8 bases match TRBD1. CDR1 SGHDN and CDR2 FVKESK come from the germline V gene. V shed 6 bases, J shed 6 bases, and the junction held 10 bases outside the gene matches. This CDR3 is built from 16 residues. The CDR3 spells CASSPSSTGVNSPLHF. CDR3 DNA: TGTGCCAGCAGTCCAAGTTCGACAGGGGTTAATTCACCCCTCCACTTT.

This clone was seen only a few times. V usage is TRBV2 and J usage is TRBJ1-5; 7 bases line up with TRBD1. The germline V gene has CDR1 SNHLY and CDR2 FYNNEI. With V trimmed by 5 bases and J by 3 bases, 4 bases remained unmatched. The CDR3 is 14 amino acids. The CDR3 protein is CASSLDRVNQPQHF. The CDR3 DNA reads TGTGCCAGCAGTCTAGACAGGGTCAATCAGCCCCAGCATTTT. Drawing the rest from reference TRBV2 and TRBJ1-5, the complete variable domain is EPEVTQTPSHQVTQMGQEVILRCVPISNHLYFYWYRQILGQKVEFLVSFYNNEISEKSEIFDDQFSVERPDGSNFTLKIRSTKLEDSAMYFCASSLDRVNQPQHFGDGTRLSIL.